The TCR beta chain described here comes from a study of T cells in pancreatic ductal adenocarcinoma. Regarding the study as a whole: Comparisons of tumor and blood clonality may show falsely lower tumor diversity. This surgical cohort overrepresents the minority presenting with early-stage disease.

A note on this clone: Its target is not known.

Repertoires were generated with immunoSEQ multiplex PCR, while TCRdb's copy carries only in-frame clones and drops some. Among tens of thousands of clones listed, roughly 92% were seen once. Trimming pared 4 bases from V and 5 bases from J, leaving 12 bases between. The CDR3 is 13 residues long. Germline V gene data show CDR1 as MNHEY and CDR2 as SMNVEV (reference sequence). No neoadjuvant therapy was given to the selected pancreatic ductal adenocarcinoma patients before their surgery. The sequence was collected from a human donor with pancreatic ductal adenocarcinoma. The V and J genes are TRBV27 and TRBJ2-7; TRBD1 might be the D (6 bases). Sequencing was carried out using PBMCs. The CDR3 is CASSSSRGDEQYF. CDR3 DNA sequence: TGTGCCAGCAGTTCCAGCAGGGGAGACGAGCAGTACTTC.